One and the same sample provided the 26 T cell receptor beta chains below, sequenced in a study of technical replicates of blood from four donors (dated by TCRdb to the late 2010s). Receptor libraries were prepared by the immunoSEQ multiplex PCR assay. The table was pulled from immuneACCESS by TCRdb, which kept in-frame rearrangements only. Such tables lose some clones; where checked, under half of the loss comes from unresolved V genes, and the rest has no known cause. The sample records fewer than 85,000 clones, roughly 94% of which are singletons. The ten largest make up roughly 0.25% of the sample. Sequenced material: T cells isolated from PBMCs. These receptors were obtained from a human donor in good health.

V usage is TRBV11-3 and J usage is TRBJ1-6; maybe TRBD1 (6 bases). V dropped 5 bases and J dropped 7 bases, with 9 bases sitting between them. CDR3 length equals 13 residues. Germline CDR1 is SGHNT and CDR2 is YENEEA. Here the CDR3 reads CASSAGQNSPLHF. The CDR3 DNA follows: TGTGCCAGCAGCGCCGGACAGAATTCACCCCTCCACTTT.

This rearrangement joins TRBV19 to TRBJ1-2; D is undetermined. Germline V CDR1 and CDR2: LNHDA, SQIVND (reference sequence). The germline V and J ends were trimmed by 10 bases and 3 bases, with 21 bases remaining between them. The CDR3 runs 15 residues. The CDR3: CATQLGPTQDYGYTF. The CDR3 DNA reads as TGTGCCACCCAACTAGGACCTACTCAGGACTATGGCTACACCTTC.

The CDR3 loop reads CASSWTDSAGNTIYF. The CDR3 DNA follows: TGTGCCAGCAGTTGGACAGACTCAGCTGGAAACACCATATATTTT. The chain joins TRBV7-9 to TRBJ1-3, with a weak D call TRBD1 (6 bases). Between the trimmed V and J ends, which lost 6 bases and 2 bases, there was a span of 14 bases. Looked up from germline, CDR1 is SEHNR and CDR2 is FQNEAQ (reference sequence). The CDR3 extends over 15 amino acids.

This clone has just a few counts. V gene TRBV6-5 combines with J gene TRBJ2-7; 7 bases align to TRBD2. Germline V gives CDR1 MNHEY, CDR2 SVGAGI. V lost 3 bases, J lost 7 bases, and 9 bases stayed unmatched. This CDR3 region has 14 residues. DNA of the CDR3: TGTGCCAGCAGTTATGTCTTGGCTAGCGGTGAGCAGTACTTC. It codes for CASSYVLASGEQYF.

The chain joins TRBV18 to TRBJ1-4; D is perhaps TRBD1 (6 bases). CDR1 is KGHSH, CDR2 LQKENI, per germline. There are 12 residues in the CDR3. V gave up 6 bases and J gave up 14 bases, with 16 bases separating them. CDR3 sequence reads: CASSSAGGGLFF. CDR3 bases: TGTGCCAGCTCTTCAGCTGGGGGCGGGCTGTTTTTT.

The chain recombines TRBV28 with TRBJ1-5; a weak D match, TRBD1 (5 bases). This CDR3 region has 14 residues. V lost 11 bases and J lost 8, with 22 bases in between. Germline loops: CDR1 MDHEN, CDR2 SYDVKM. The CDR3: CAGNKRGGLEPQHF. The CDR3, as DNA: TGTGCCGGTAATAAACGGGGGGGACTTGAGCCCCAGCATTTT.

The rearrangement joins TRBV9 to TRBJ1-2, with a weak D call TRBD1 (6 bases). V was clipped by 0 bases and J by 7 bases, with 13 bases between them. CDR1 is SGDLS and CDR2 is YYNGEE in the germline V gene. The CDR3 consists of 14 residues. The CDR3 nucleotides are TGTGCCAGCAGCGTAGAAAACAGGGCATCTGGCTACACCTTC. It yields the protein CASSVENRASGYTF.

This chain uses TRBV5-4 with TRBJ2-1; D is unresolved. Trimming shortened V by 5 bases and J by 0 bases, and 9 bases separated the two germline ends. The CDR3 runs 14 residues. Germline loops: CDR1 SGHNT, CDR2 YYREEE (reference sequence). As DNA, the CDR3 is TGTGCCAGCAGGGCAGCAGGCTCCTACAATGAGCAGTTCTTC. It is translated as CASRAAGSYNEQFF. The variable domain in full, completed from reference TRBV5-4 and TRBJ2-1, reads ETGVTQSPTHLIKTRGQQVTLRCSSQSGHNTVSWYQQALGQGPQFIFQYYREEENGRGNFPPRFSGLQFPNYSSELNVNALELDDSALYLCASRAAGSYNEQFFGPGTRLTVL.

The chain's CDR3 is CASSLGTGGAGDTQYF. In DNA form, the CDR3 reads TGTGCCAGCAGTTTGGGGACAGGGGGCGCAGGAGATACGCAGTATTTT. The rearrangement uses TRBV6-5 and TRBJ2-3, with 12 bases that match TRBD1. The CDR3 length is 16 residues. V gave up 4 bases and J gave up 5 bases; unmatched junction bases: 7. The germline V gene has CDR1 MNHEY and CDR2 SVGAGI.

V and J are TRBV7-6 and TRBJ2-7, with TRBD1 matching 7 bases. Germline V lookup: CDR1 SGHVS, CDR2 FNYEAQ. The CDR3 contains 12 residues. Trimming cost V 6 bases and J 9 bases; bases outside gene matches: 8. CDR3 in DNA: TGTGCCAGCAGGCCCCCGACAGGGCCGCAGTACTTC. Protein product: CASRPPTGPQYF. Variable domain in full (rest from reference TRBV7-6 and TRBJ2-7): GAGVSQSPRYKVTKRGQDVALRCDPISGHVSLYWYRQALGQGPEFLTYFNYEAQQDKSGLPNDRFSAERPEGSISTLTIQRTEQRDSAMYRCASRPPTGPQYFGPGTRLTVT.

The chain is built from TRBV15 and TRBJ2-1, with 14 bases lining up with TRBD2. The germline CDR1 and CDR2 sequences are LNHNV and YYDKDF (reference sequence). The CDR3 runs 17 residues. The junction had 5 bases not matched to a gene; V was cut back by 1 base and J by 6 bases. The CDR3 DNA is TGTGCCACCAGCAGAGCGGGACTAGCGGGAGTATTCAATGAGCAGTTCTTC. Its protein is CATSRAGLAGVFNEQFF. Looking up the rest from reference TRBV15 and TRBJ2-1 gives the full variable domain: DAMVIQNPRYQVTQFGKPVTLSCSQTLNHNVMYWYQQKSSQAPKLLFHYYDKDFNNEADTPDNFQSRRPNTSFCFLDIRSPGLGDTAMYLCATSRAGLAGVFNEQFFGPGTRLTVL.

The chain has TRBV5-1 and TRBJ2-7, with a weak D call TRBD1 (7 bases). CDR1 SGHRS and CDR2 YFSETQ come from the germline V gene. The CDR3 spans 17 residues. V was pared by 4 bases and J by 1 base, with 21 bases between. CDR3 in amino acids: CASSAGQSFAGSYEQYF. The DNA for the CDR3 is TGCGCCAGCAGCGCGGGACAGTCCTTTGCTGGATCCTACGAGCAGTACTTC.

The rearrangement joins TRBV5-4 to TRBJ2-1, with TRBD1 matching 9 bases. V lost 3 bases to trimming and J lost 4 bases; unmatched junction nucleotides: 5. Germline V gene data show CDR1 as SGHNT and CDR2 as YYREEE (reference sequence). The CDR3 runs to 15 residues. The CDR3 nucleotides are TGTGCCAGCAGCTCGGGACAGGGCCTTTACAATGAGCAGTTCTTC. Its translation: CASSSGQGLYNEQFF.

The chain's CDR3 is CASSQVLAGGTFSTDTQYF. The CDR3 DNA sequence: TGCGCCAGCAGCCAAGTCCTAGCGGGGGGAACCTTTAGCACAGATACGCAGTATTTT. V gene TRBV4-1 combines with J gene TRBJ2-3, with TRBD2 matching 11 bases. V was pared by 1 base and J by 0 bases, with 9 bases of the junction left unmatched. CDR1 and CDR2 (germline): MGHRA, YSYEKL. The CDR3 contains 19 residues.

The V call is TRBV5-1, the J call TRBJ2-1, with 9 bases fitting TRBD2. J was trimmed by 8 bases and V by 0 bases; bases with no gene match: 9. Per germline, CDR1 SGHRS and CDR2 YFSETQ. The CDR3 sequence is 16 residues long. The CDR3 coding sequence is TGCGCCAGCAGCTTGGTAGTCGTCCGCGGGGGGGATGAGCAGTTCTTC. It specifies CASSLVVVRGGDEQFF.

CDR3 in amino acids: CASSQELAGGFYEQYF. The DNA of the CDR3 is TGTGCCAGCAGCCAAGAACTAGCGGGAGGGTTCTACGAGCAGTACTTC. J is TRBJ2-7 and V is TRBV14; 13 bases agree with TRBD2. Trimming removed 0 bases from V and 3 bases from J; junction bases left unmatched: 2. The CDR3 totals 16 residues. From germline, CDR1 is SGHDN and CDR2 FVKESK.

The V and J genes are TRBV7-9 and TRBJ2-3, with D perhaps matching TRBD2 (7 bases). The CDR3 consists of 16 residues. V shed 5 bases and J shed 2 bases, with 17 bases lying between them. Germline V lookup: CDR1 SEHNR, CDR2 FQNEAQ (reference sequence). The CDR3 protein is CASSSPGGGPTDTQYF. CDR3 sequence (DNA): TGTGCCAGCAGCAGTCCTGGCGGGGGCCCCACAGATACGCAGTATTTT.

This clone occurred once. CDR3 loop: CASSPVLAGYRFF. CDR3 nucleotides: TGTGCCAGCTCACCGGTGCTAGCGGGATATCGATTCTTC. This rearrangement joins TRBV18 to TRBJ2-1; 9 nucleotides align to TRBD2. The CDR3 extends over 13 amino acids. Losses at the gene ends were 3 bases for V and 16 bases for J; bases not matched to a gene: 10. Germline V gene data show CDR1 as KGHSH and CDR2 as LQKENI.

The chain combines TRBV7-9 with TRBJ2-5; a weak D match, TRBD1 (5 bases). Germline V lookup: CDR1 SEHNR, CDR2 FQNEAQ (reference sequence). The CDR3 spans 16 residues. V dropped 6 bases and J dropped 0 bases, with 17 bases sitting between them. CDR3 nucleotide sequence: TGTGCCAGCAGTCCCCTTAGACAGACGTACCAAGAGACCCAGTACTTC. It translates to CASSPLRQTYQETQYF.

The J gene is TRBJ1-1, the V gene TRBV4-2; 8 positions match TRBD1. With 3 bases clipped from V and 5 bases from J, the junction kept 8 bases outside the gene matches. This CDR3 contains 15 residues. The germline gives CDR1 LGHNA, CDR2 YNFKEQ. CDR3 sequence (DNA): TGTGCCAGCAGCCAGGGACAGGTTCACGGGACTGAAGCTTTCTTT. Residues: CASSQGQVHGTEAFF.

The chain combines TRBV5-1 with TRBJ2-1; 9 bases agree with TRBD2. CDR3 length: 14 amino acids. V shed 8 bases and J 4 bases; nucleotides not matched to a gene: 7. Germline V gene sequence: CDR1 SGHRS, CDR2 YFSETQ. The chain's CDR3 is CASRIAGVYNEQFF. Written as DNA, the CDR3 is TGCGCCAGTCGGATAGCGGGGGTATACAATGAGCAGTTCTTC.

The V gene is TRBV18, the J gene TRBJ2-3; a possible D gene is TRBD2 (6 bases). Germline CDR1 is KGHSH and CDR2 is LQKENI. This CDR3 has 14 residues. Trimming stripped 2 bases from V and 4 bases from J, with 10 bases between. The CDR3 DNA sequence: TGTGCCAGCTCACCAGCGGGGAGGCCAGATACGCAGTATTTT. It encodes CASSPAGRPDTQYF.

V usage is TRBV9 and J usage is TRBJ2-2, with D possibly matching TRBD1 (5 bases). V lost 4 bases to trimming and J lost 1 base, with 8 bases between them. The CDR3 spans 14 residues. Germline values: CDR1 SGDLS, CDR2 YYNGEE. The CDR3 reads CASSPDRNTGELFF. CDR3 nucleotide sequence: TGTGCCAGCAGCCCCGACAGGAACACCGGGGAGCTGTTTTTT.

The chain links TRBV5-1 to TRBJ2-1; TRBD2 matches 13 bases. The J segment lost 7 bases and the V segment lost 0 bases, leaving 7 bases of the junction unmatched. The CDR3 has 17 residues. CDR1 and CDR2 (germline): SGHRS, YFSETQ. In DNA form, the CDR3 reads TGCGCCAGCAGCTTGGTCCCGACTAGCGGGAGGCCAAATGAGCAGTTCTTC. It encodes CASSLVPTSGRPNEQFF. Full variable domain (outside the CDR3, taken from reference TRBV5-1 and TRBJ2-1): KAGVTQTPRYLIKTRGQQVTLSCSPISGHRSVSWYQQTPGQGLQFLFEYFSETQRNKGNFPGRFSGRQFSNSRSEMNVSTLELGDSALYLCASSLVPTSGRPNEQFFGPGTRLTVL.

The rearrangement links TRBV2 to TRBJ1-4; D gene uncertain. The length of the CDR3 is 16 residues. V lost 4 bases and J 0 bases, leaving 12 bases between the germline ends. CDR1 and CDR2 from the germline V gene are SNHLY and FYNNEI. In nucleotides, the CDR3 is TGTGCCAGCAGTGCCTACAGAGTAACAACTAATGAAAAACTGTTTTTT. This codes for CASSAYRVTTNEKLFF. The full variable domain, completed using reference TRBV2 and TRBJ1-4, is EPEVTQTPSHQVTQMGQEVILRCVPISNHLYFYWYRQILGQKVEFLVSFYNNEISEKSEIFDDQFSVERPDGSNFTLKIRSTKLEDSAMYFCASSAYRVTTNEKLFFGSGTQLSVL.

V and J are TRBV4-2 and TRBJ2-3, with 8 bases aligning to TRBD2. The CDR3 has 17 residues. Germline V lookup: CDR1 LGHNA, CDR2 YNFKEQ. V was pared by 5 bases and J by 2 bases, with 12 bases of the junction left unmatched. CDR3 nucleotides: TGTGCCAGCAGCTACGACGGGAGCGGGGGTCACACAGATACGCAGTATTTT. Translated: CASSYDGSGGHTDTQYF.